This TCR beta chain was observed in a study of T cell responses to AZD1222 COVID-19 vaccine. Study results and limitations: Two doses of AZD1222 preceded a rise in Spike-specific TCR breadth and depth.

As for this clone: Its specificity is unknown.

Produced via immunoSEQ multiplex PCR; TCRdb's table is partial and in-frame only. The sample consists of around 99,000 clones, around nine tenths of them appearing once. V lost 2 bases, J lost 3 bases, and 8 bases lay in between. CDR3 length: 14 residues. Germline V lookup: CDR1 MDHEN, CDR2 SYDVKM. The clonotype originates from an adult in good health. The sequencing here drew on peripheral blood, taken on day 0 of AZD1222 vaccination. The V and J genes are TRBV28 and TRBJ1-5; no firm D call. CDR3 region: CASSLIGDNQPQHF. The CDR3 coding sequence is TGTGCCAGCAGTTTAATCGGTGACAATCAGCCCCAGCATTTT.